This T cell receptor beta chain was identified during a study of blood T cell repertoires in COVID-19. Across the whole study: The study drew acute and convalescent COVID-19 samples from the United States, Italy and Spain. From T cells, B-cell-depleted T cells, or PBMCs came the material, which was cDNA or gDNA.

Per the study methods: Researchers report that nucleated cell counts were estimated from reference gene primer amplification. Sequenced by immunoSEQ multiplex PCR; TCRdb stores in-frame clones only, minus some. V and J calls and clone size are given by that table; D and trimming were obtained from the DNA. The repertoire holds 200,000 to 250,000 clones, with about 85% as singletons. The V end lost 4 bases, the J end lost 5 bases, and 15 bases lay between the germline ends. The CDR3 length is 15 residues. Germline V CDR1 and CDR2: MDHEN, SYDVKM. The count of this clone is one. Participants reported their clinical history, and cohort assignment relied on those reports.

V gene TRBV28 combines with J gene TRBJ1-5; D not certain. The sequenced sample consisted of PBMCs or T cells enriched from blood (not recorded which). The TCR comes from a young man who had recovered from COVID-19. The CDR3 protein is CASSSITVSHQPQHF. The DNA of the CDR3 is TGTGCCAGCAGTTCCATAACAGTGTCTCATCAGCCCCAGCATTTT.